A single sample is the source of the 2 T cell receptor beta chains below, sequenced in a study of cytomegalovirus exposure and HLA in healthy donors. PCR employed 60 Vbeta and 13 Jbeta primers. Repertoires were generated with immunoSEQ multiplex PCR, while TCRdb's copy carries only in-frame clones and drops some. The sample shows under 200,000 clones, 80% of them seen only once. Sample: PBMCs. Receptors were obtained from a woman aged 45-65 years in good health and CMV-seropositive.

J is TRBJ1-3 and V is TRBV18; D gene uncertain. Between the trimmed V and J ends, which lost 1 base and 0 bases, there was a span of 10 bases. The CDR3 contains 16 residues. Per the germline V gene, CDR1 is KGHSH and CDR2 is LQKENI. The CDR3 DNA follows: TGTGCCAGCTCACCACTCAGGCCCGACTCTGGAAACACCATATATTTT. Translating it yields CASSPLRPDSGNTIYF.

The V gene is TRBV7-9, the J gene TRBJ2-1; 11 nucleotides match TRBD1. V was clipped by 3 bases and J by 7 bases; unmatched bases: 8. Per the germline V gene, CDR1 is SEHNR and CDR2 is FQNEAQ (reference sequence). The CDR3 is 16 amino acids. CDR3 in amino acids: CASSFGGQGAGNEQFF. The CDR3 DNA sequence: TGTGCCAGCAGCTTCGGAGGACAGGGGGCAGGGAATGAGCAGTTCTTC.